A single sample gave rise to the 27 T cell receptor beta chains below, sequenced in a study of cytomegalovirus exposure and HLA in healthy donors. Sequencing used immunoSEQ multiplex PCR; TCRdb keeps in-frame clones, though not all of them. The table records roughly 98,000 clones, over 75% of them present only once. Sequencing was performed on PBMCs. These receptors all come from a man aged 18 to 35 in good health and CMV-seropositive.

This chain joins TRBV19 and TRBJ1-1, with D possibly matching TRBD1 (6 bases). Germline assignment: CDR1 LNHDA and CDR2 SQIVND (reference sequence). Trimming cost V 3 bases and J 9 bases, with 11 bases left between them. The CDR3 has 12 residues. Here the CDR3 DNA reads TGTGCCAGTAGTATCGCGGGGGCACAAGCTTTCTTT. Protein sequence: CASSIAGAQAFF.

The count of this clone is one. The V call is TRBV13, the J call TRBJ2-7, with 11 bases fitting TRBD2. V shed 3 bases, J shed 0 bases, and the junction held 10 bases outside the gene matches. Germline CDR1 reads PRHDT; CDR2 reads FYEKMQ (reference sequence). This CDR3 region has 18 residues. CDR3 DNA: TGTGCCAGCAGCTTTTTATTTGGGACTAGCGGAAGCTCCTACGAGCAGTACTTC. This translates into CASSFLFGTSGSSYEQYF.

The CDR3 DNA follows: TGTGCCAGCAGAATTGGTGGGGCCAACGTCCTGACTTTC. Translation: CASRIGGANVLTF. The chain joins TRBV19 to TRBJ2-6; no firm D call. CDR1 is LNHDA, CDR2 SQIVND, per germline (reference sequence). The CDR3 spans 13 residues. Trimming shortened V by 9 bases and J by 3 bases, and 9 bases separated the two germline ends. The full variable domain, rest sourced from reference TRBV19 and TRBJ2-6, is DGGITQSPKYLFRKEGQNVTLSCEQNLNHDAMYWYRQDPGQGLRLIYYSQIVNDFQKGDIAEGYSVSREKKESFPLTVTSAQKNPTAFYLCASRIGGANVLTFGAGSRLTVL.

This clone was seen just once. This chain links TRBV5-6 with TRBJ1-4; TRBD1 matches at 8 bases. V shed 1 base and J 0 bases; nucleotides not matched to a gene: 8. This CDR3 spans 18 amino acids. The germline CDR1 and CDR2 sequences are SGHDT and YYEEEE. As DNA, the CDR3 is TGTGCCAGCAGCTTGATCCCGACGGACAGGGCAACTAATGAAAAACTGTTTTTT. Its translation is CASSLIPTDRATNEKLFF.

This chain joins TRBV7-8 and TRBJ2-7, with D uncertain. Trimming removed 3 bases at V and 2 bases at J, with 2 bases between. The CDR3 spans 11 residues. Per the germline V gene, CDR1 is SGHVS and CDR2 is FQNEAQ. This CDR3 reads CASSFTYEQYF. Here the CDR3 DNA reads TGTGCCAGCAGCTTTACCTACGAGCAGTACTTC.

This clone came up once. This rearrangement joins TRBV18 to TRBJ2-2; no firm D call. The CDR3 totals 14 residues. V was pared by 3 bases and J by 0 bases, with 5 bases between. Germline lookup yields CDR1 KGHSH and CDR2 LQKENI. The CDR3 protein is CASSPLTNTGELFF. The DNA for the CDR3 is TGTGCCAGCTCACCTCTAACGAACACCGGGGAGCTGTTTTTT.

This clone appeared a single time. The chain carries TRBV15 and TRBJ2-1; D remains ambiguous. Per the germline V gene, CDR1 is LNHNV and CDR2 is YYDKDF (reference sequence). CDR3 size: 13 residues. Trimming stripped 0 bases from V and 4 bases from J, with 4 bases between. CDR3 sequence: CATSREEYNEQFF. In nucleotides, the CDR3 is TGTGCCACCAGCAGAGAAGAGTACAATGAGCAGTTCTTC.

V is TRBV6-5 and J is TRBJ2-7, with TRBD2 identical over 8 bases. The ends lost 3 bases at V and 6 bases at J; junction bases unmatched: 10. CDR3 length: 15 amino acids. The germline gives CDR1 MNHEY, CDR2 SVGAGI. CDR3 in DNA: TGTGCCAGCAGTTATTCCGGGACTAGTAGGTTCGAGCAGTACTTC. This encodes CASSYSGTSRFEQYF.

This clone was found a few times. This chain uses TRBV11-3 with TRBJ2-4, with 7 bases matching TRBD1. The CDR3 length is 12 residues. The V gene end was trimmed by 6 bases and the J gene end by 9 bases; junction bases not matched to a gene: 5. Germline V lookup: CDR1 SGHNT, CDR2 YENEEA. The CDR3 coding sequence is TGTGCCAGCAGACGACAGGGTGGCATTCAGTACTTC. As protein: CASRRQGGIQYF.

J is TRBJ1-1 and V is TRBV29-1, with TRBD1 matching over 7 bases. The V segment lost 5 bases and the J segment 3 bases; nucleotides outside the gene matches: 3. CDR1 and CDR2 (germline): SQVTM, ANQGSEA. The CDR3 runs to 12 residues. The CDR3 DNA follows: TGCAGCGTTCTCGACAGGGACACTGAAGCTTTCTTT. Amino acids: CSVLDRDTEAFF.

The chain couples TRBV6-5 to TRBJ1-6, with TRBD1 matching over 7 bases. Germline assignment: CDR1 MNHEY and CDR2 SVGAGI. V shed 7 bases, J shed 5 bases, and the junction held 8 bases outside the gene matches. The CDR3 is 15 residues long. The CDR3 sequence is CASTSGTVNNSPLHF. In nucleotides, the CDR3 is TGTGCCAGCACCTCCGGGACAGTAAATAATTCACCCCTCCACTTT.

The rearrangement joins TRBV25-1 to TRBJ2-4; 7 nucleotides agree with TRBD1. Looked up from germline, CDR1 is MGHDK and CDR2 is SYGVNS. CDR3 size: 17 residues. The V gene end was trimmed by 2 bases and the J gene end by 3 bases; junction bases not matched to a gene: 10. The CDR3 is CASSENDLTGVKNIQYF. CDR3 sequence (DNA): TGTGCCAGCAGTGAAAACGACCTCACAGGGGTCAAAAACATTCAGTACTTC.

This chain links TRBV7-6 with TRBJ2-3; D possibly corresponds to TRBD1 (5 bases). CDR1 is SGHVS, CDR2 FNYEAQ, per germline. The V end lost 0 bases, the J end lost 12 bases, and 10 bases lay between the germline ends. The CDR3 covers 12 residues. The CDR3 is CASSLAFGHQYF. DNA for the CDR3: TGTGCCAGCAGCTTAGCGTTCGGACACCAGTATTTT.

The V gene is TRBV19, the J gene TRBJ1-5, with a possible D match to TRBD1 (5 bases). V was trimmed by 8 bases and J by 6 bases, leaving 14 bases between them. This CDR3 spans 13 amino acids. Germline V gene sequence: CDR1 LNHDA, CDR2 SQIVND (reference sequence). The CDR3: CASSFREVQPQHF. CDR3 in DNA: TGTGCCAGTTCTTTCAGGGAAGTTCAGCCCCAGCATTTT.

J is TRBJ2-7 and V is TRBV11-3; 9 bases align to TRBD1. Germline CDR1 and CDR2: SGHNT and YENEEA. V lost 4 bases and J lost 0; bases outside the gene matches: 1. The CDR3 runs to 14 residues. Here the CDR3 DNA reads TGTGCCAGCAGCTGGACAGGGGACTCCTACGAGCAGTACTTC. Translated: CASSWTGDSYEQYF.

Only a few counts were recorded for this clone. The chain uses TRBV7-2 and TRBJ2-2, with a tentative D call TRBD1 (6 bases). V lost 4 bases to trimming and J lost 4 bases, with 10 bases between them. This CDR3 has 14 residues. Germline lookup yields CDR1 SGHTA and CDR2 FQGNSA. The CDR3 region is CASSSTGFTGELFF. CDR3 sequence (DNA): TGTGCCAGCAGCTCCACAGGGTTCACCGGGGAGCTGTTTTTT.

The CDR3 DNA follows: TGTGCCAGCAGCTATAGCGGGAGGGCAAGCACAGATACGCAGTATTTT. Protein product: CASSYSGRASTDTQYF. The gene calls are TRBV5-4 and TRBJ2-3; TRBD2 matches 11 bases. Germline values: CDR1 SGHNT, CDR2 YYREEE (reference sequence). The V gene end was trimmed by 3 bases and the J gene end by 0 bases; junction bases not matched to a gene: 3. The CDR3 totals 16 residues.

The J gene is TRBJ2-2, the V gene TRBV5-6; possible D gene TRBD2, 6 bases. The V and J ends lost 0 bases and 4 bases respectively, with 16 bases between them. The length of the CDR3 is 17 residues. Germline CDR1 reads SGHDT; CDR2 reads YYEEEE. CDR3 sequence (DNA): TGTGCCAGCAGCTTGGTTGGCCTAGCGACAATCACCGGGGAGCTGTTTTTT. It codes for CASSLVGLATITGELFF.

This chain joins TRBV4-1 and TRBJ2-5; D perhaps matches TRBD1 (5 bases). Trimming cost V 0 bases and J 4 bases, with 18 bases left between them. This CDR3 spans 17 amino acids. Germline CDR1 and CDR2: MGHRA and YSYEKL. Here the CDR3 DNA reads TGCGCCAGCAGCCAAGATTTTCGGACATCGCTCGGAGAGACCCAGTACTTC. As protein: CASSQDFRTSLGETQYF.

The V call is TRBV2, the J call TRBJ2-2; TRBD2 matches 9 bases. Germline V gene data show CDR1 as SNHLY and CDR2 as FYNNEI. The CDR3 totals 15 residues. Trimming cost V 8 bases and J 5 bases; bases outside gene matches: 9. CDR3 nucleotides: TGTGCCAGCCCGAGAGAGCGGGGGGAAACCGGGGAGCTGTTTTTT. It codes for CASPRERGETGELFF.

V gene TRBV9 combines with J gene TRBJ1-6; D unresolved. Trimming removed 0 bases from V and 10 bases from J, with 14 bases in between. This CDR3 spans 15 amino acids. CDR1 is SGDLS, CDR2 YYNGEE, per germline. The CDR3 loop reads CASSVASEGTSPLHF. CDR3 coding DNA: TGTGCCAGCAGCGTAGCTAGTGAGGGAACCTCACCCCTCCACTTT.

V is TRBV7-9 and J is TRBJ2-7; the D gene is possibly TRBD1 (6 bases). CDR1 is SEHNR, CDR2 FQNEAQ, per germline (reference sequence). Trimming cost V 5 bases and J 1 base, with 24 bases left between them. The CDR3 runs 18 residues. CDR3 nucleotide sequence: TGTGCCAGCAGCCCAACAGCCCCGGGGCAGGGACATTCCTACGAGCAGTACTTC. This gives the protein CASSPTAPGQGHSYEQYF.

This chain connects TRBV4-2 to TRBJ2-7; TRBD1 is a possible D gene (6 bases). Trimming removed 1 base at V and 2 bases at J, with 21 bases between. Germline V lookup: CDR1 LGHNA, CDR2 YNFKEQ. CDR3 length: 18 residues. In nucleotides, the CDR3 is TGTGCCAGCAGCCAAGGACCACAGGGAGTGGGGCCAACCTACGAGCAGTACTTC. It encodes CASSQGPQGVGPTYEQYF.

This chain links TRBV7-9 with TRBJ2-5, with TRBD1 matching 7 bases. V lost 1 base, J lost 4 bases, and 6 bases stayed unmatched. The CDR3 is made up of 15 amino acids. Germline V gene lookup returns CDR1 SEHNR and CDR2 FQNEAQ (reference sequence). This chain's CDR3 is CASSLVGAGGETQYF. The CDR3 nucleotides are TGTGCCAGCAGCTTAGTAGGGGCAGGGGGAGAGACCCAGTACTTC.

This clone was found once. The rearrangement joins TRBV29-1 to TRBJ2-2, with D unclear. Germline lookup yields CDR1 SQVTM and CDR2 ANQGSEA. V was cut by 7 bases and J by 4 bases, with 10 bases left in between. The CDR3 has 12 amino acids. The CDR3 DNA reads as TGCAGCGCCTTGCCGGGCACCGGGGAGCTGTTTTTT. Translation gives CSALPGTGELFF.

The CDR3: CASSLVGQGLDTQYF. For the CDR3, the DNA is TGCGCCAGCAGCTTGGTGGGACAGGGGCTAGATACGCAGTATTTT. V is TRBV5-1 and J is TRBJ2-3; TRBD1 agrees at 10 bases. This CDR3 has 15 amino acids. V shed 0 bases and J 5 bases; nucleotides not matched to a gene: 3. CDR1 is SGHRS, CDR2 YFSETQ, per germline.

The chain carries TRBV19 and TRBJ2-7, with TRBD1 matching 10 bases. The CDR3 is made up of 14 amino acids. Germline values: CDR1 LNHDA, CDR2 SQIVND (reference sequence). J lost 4 bases, V lost 4 bases, and 4 bases had no gene match. CDR3 nucleotides: TGTGCCAGTAGTACCGGACAGGGGGGGTACGAGCAGTACTTC. Protein: CASSTGQGGYEQYF.